The count of the clone carrying this T cell receptor beta chain is one. Its specificity is not known. TCRdb re-called the reads through MiXCR, storing one row per CDR3 protein. The sample carries roughly 500,000 distinct CDR3 sequences, approximately 16% recorded once. The data were obtained in a study of T cell repertoires in cytomegalovirus infection. Study-wide results and caveats: HLA-C-restricted CMV clonotypes gave the most frequent clonotype in two of eight donors.

The germline V and J ends were trimmed by 0 bases and 17 bases, with 16 bases remaining between them. This CDR3 comprises 13 residues. Germline V gene sequence: CDR1 MGHRA, CDR2 YSYEKL. V is TRBV4-1 and J is TRBJ1-4; D is perhaps TRBD1 (6 bases). This clonotype was obtained from a human donor in good health (CMV status not recorded). Some clones in this sample may be carry-over from other donors' samples. Material for sequencing was CD8+ T cells from PBMCs. The chain's CDR3 is CASSQDEWDTLFF. The CDR3 DNA is TGCGCCAGCAGCCAAGATGAGTGGGACACGCTTTTTTTT.